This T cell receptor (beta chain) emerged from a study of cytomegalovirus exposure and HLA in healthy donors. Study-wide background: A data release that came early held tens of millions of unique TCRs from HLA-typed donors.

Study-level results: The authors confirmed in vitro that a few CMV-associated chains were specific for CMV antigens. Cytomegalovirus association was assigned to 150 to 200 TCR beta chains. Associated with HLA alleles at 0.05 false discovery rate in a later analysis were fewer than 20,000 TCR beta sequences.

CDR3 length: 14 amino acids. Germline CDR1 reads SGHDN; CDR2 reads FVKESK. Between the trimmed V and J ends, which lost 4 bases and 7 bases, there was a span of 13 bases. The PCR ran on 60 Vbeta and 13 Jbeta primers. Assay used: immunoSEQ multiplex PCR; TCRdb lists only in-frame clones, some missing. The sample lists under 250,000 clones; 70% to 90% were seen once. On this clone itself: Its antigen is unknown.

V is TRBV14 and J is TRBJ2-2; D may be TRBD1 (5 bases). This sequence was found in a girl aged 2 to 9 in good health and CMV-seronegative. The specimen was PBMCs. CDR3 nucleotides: TGTGCCAGCAGCCGGACAATTACGGGCGGGGAGCTGTTTTTT. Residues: CASSRTITGGELFF.